This TCR beta chain comes out of a study of technical replicates of blood from a handful of donors. The V end lost 5 bases, the J end lost 1 base, and 13 bases lay between the germline ends. This CDR3 spans 14 amino acids. Germline V gene lookup returns CDR1 SGHNT and CDR2 YYREEE (reference sequence). The method was immunoSEQ multiplex PCR; TCRdb's version includes in-frame clones alone and lacks a portion of them. This sample carries about 74,000 clones, 95% of them seen once, and the ten largest clones take about 0.37%. The receptor was isolated from a human donor in good health. The chain combines TRBV5-4 with TRBJ2-7; D gene uncertain. Sequencing input: T cells isolated from PBMCs. CDR3 protein: CASSQEPASYEQYF. The CDR3 coding sequence is TGTGCCAGCAGTCAGGAACCAGCTTCCTACGAGCAGTACTTC.